The next 20 T cell receptor beta chains were all read from a single sample in a study of T cells in Graves' hyperthyroidism and ophthalmopathy. RNA transcripts gave rise to amplified TCR beta CDR3 regions. Primed by the HTBI set, a first-round RT-PCR was run on the TCR CDR3. Each CDR3 protein gets one entry after TCRdb re-called the multiplex PCR reads with MiXCR. This sample has around 280,000 distinct CDR3 sequences; approximately 12% occur once, and the top ten carry almost 8%. Sequencing was carried out using blood. The origin of the receptors is a woman aged 30 to 39 with Graves' hyperthyroidism that later progressed to Graves' ophthalmopathy.

J is TRBJ1-5 and V is TRBV28; perhaps TRBD1 as D (5 bases). The CDR3 runs 15 residues. Germline V gene sequence: CDR1 MDHEN, CDR2 SYDVKM. Deletions cut 2 bases from V and 2 bases from J, with 10 bases between. DNA of the CDR3: TGTGCCAGCAGTTTAGGGGCGAGCGGCAATCAGCCCCAGCATTTT. Its protein product is CASSLGASGNQPQHF.

This clonotype was counted ten times or more. The gene calls are TRBV12-3 or TRBV12-4 and TRBJ2-6, with 7 bases identical to TRBD1. J gave up 5 bases and V 7 bases, and 8 bases lay outside the gene matches. The CDR3 covers 15 residues. DNA of the CDR3: TGTGCCAGCACCAGACAGGGCCTCTGGGCCAACGTCCTGACTTTC. This codes for CASTRQGLWANVLTF.

This clonotype was observed a few times. This chain connects TRBV19 to TRBJ1-5, with D hard to call. Germline CDR1 reads LNHDA; CDR2 reads SQIVND (reference sequence). V gave up 4 bases and J gave up 5 bases, with 15 bases separating them. The CDR3 spans 15 residues. CDR3 sequence reads: CASSNQYAGDQPQHF. As DNA, the CDR3 is TGTGCCAGTAGTAACCAATACGCCGGCGATCAGCCCCAGCATTTT. Supplemented by reference TRBV19 and TRBJ1-5, the full variable domain reads DGGITQSPKYLFRKEGQNVTLSCEQNLNHDAMYWYRQDPGQGLRLIYYSQIVNDFQKGDIAEGYSVSREKKESFPLTVTSAQKNPTAFYLCASSNQYAGDQPQHFGDGTRLSIL.

This clonotype was recorded at least ten times. The chain has TRBV28 and TRBJ1-5, with 7 bases identical to TRBD1. CDR1 and CDR2 from the germline V gene are MDHEN and SYDVKM. CDR3 length: 15 amino acids. Germline trimming cut 5 bases from V and 4 bases from J; bases unmatched to any gene: 8. CDR3 sequence reads: CASSEDRAFNQPQHF. The DNA of the CDR3 is TGTGCCAGCAGTGAAGACAGGGCTTTTAATCAGCCCCAGCATTTT.

A note on this clonotype: A much larger clone differs by one base, so this may be a read error. V usage is TRBV7-8 and J usage is TRBJ1-3, with a tentative D call TRBD1 (6 bases). V was cut by 5 bases and J by 0 bases, with 11 bases left in between. The CDR3 totals 15 residues. In germline, CDR1 is SGHVS, CDR2 FQNEAQ. CDR3: CASSRTGCSGNTIYF. The CDR3, as DNA: TGTGCCAGCAGCCGCACAGGGTGCTCTGGAAACACCATATATTTT.

This clonotype was observed many times. The gene calls are TRBV2 and TRBJ2-7, with D perhaps assigned TRBD1 or TRBD2 (6 bases each). The ends were cut back, 8 bases at V and 3 bases at J, with 17 bases in the middle. The CDR3 is made up of 14 amino acids. Germline CDR1 SNHLY, CDR2 FYNNEI. Here the CDR3 reads CASGGPVPDYEQYF. The CDR3 DNA reads TGTGCCAGCGGGGGGCCCGTCCCAGACTACGAGCAGTACTTC. Using reference TRBV2 and TRBJ2-7 for the parts outside the CDR3, the full variable domain is EPEVTQTPSHQVTQMGQEVILRCVPISNHLYFYWYRQILGQKVEFLVSFYNNEISEKSEIFDDQFSVERPDGSNFTLKIRSTKLEDSAMYFCASGGPVPDYEQYFGPGTRLTVT.

This rearrangement joins TRBV19 to TRBJ2-7, with D possibly being TRBD2 (5 bases). The CDR3 runs to 14 residues. Trimming removed 6 bases from V and 0 bases from J, with 12 bases in between. Per germline, CDR1 LNHDA and CDR2 SQIVND (reference sequence). CDR3 bases: TGTGCCAGTAGCGAGGGATGGGGCTCCTACGAGCAGTACTTC. This sequence encodes CASSEGWGSYEQYF.

CDR3 sequence: CASSIVGSRLDEQYF. The CDR3 bases are TGTGCCAGTAGTATAGTCGGCAGCCGGCTCGACGAGCAGTACTTC. This chain joins TRBV19 and TRBJ2-7; unclear D gene. The V end was cut by 1 base, the J end by 5 bases, with 15 bases between. The germline gives CDR1 LNHDA, CDR2 SQIVND (reference sequence). The CDR3 covers 15 residues.

V usage is TRBV6-1 and J usage is TRBJ2-4; D is ambiguous. Trimming stripped 3 bases from V and 1 base from J, with 10 bases between. This CDR3 is built from 15 residues. CDR1 MNHNS and CDR2 SASEGT come from the germline V gene. The CDR3 bases are TGTGCCAGCAGTGATGGGGTTTCGGCCAAAAACATTCAGTACTTC. This sequence encodes CASSDGVSAKNIQYF.

In this sample, this clonotype turned up many times. The chain couples TRBV29-1 to TRBJ2-1; D could derive from TRBD1 or TRBD2 (5 bases each). CDR1 is SQVTM, CDR2 ANQGSEA, per germline. This CDR3 spans 14 amino acids. The V end was cut by 3 bases, the J end by 4 bases, with 13 bases between. CDR3 nucleotide sequence: TGCAGCGTTGATTCCGGGACCACATACAATGAGCAGTTCTTC. This gives the protein CSVDSGTTYNEQFF.

This clonotype was counted at least ten times. V is TRBV7-9 and J is TRBJ2-1; weak D call: TRBD2 (6 bases). The CDR3 covers 17 residues. Trimming left V 1 base short and J 9 bases short, with 22 bases between. From germline, CDR1 is SEHNR and CDR2 FQNEAQ (reference sequence). The CDR3 DNA is TGTGCCAGCAGCTTAGGGTTTTCCGGGGCTTCGGAGGGTGAGCAGTTCTTC. Amino acids: CASSLGFSGASEGEQFF.

This clonotype was seen ten or more times. The chain links TRBV5-6 to TRBJ1-1, with D hard to call. This CDR3 is built from 16 residues. Germline values: CDR1 SGHDT, CDR2 YYEEEE. V lost 1 base and J lost 0, with 13 bases in between. For the CDR3, the DNA is TGTGCCAGCAGCTTGTCGTACCAGCTCATGAACACTGAAGCTTTCTTT. It specifies CASSLSYQLMNTEAFF. The complete variable domain, with remaining parts taken from reference TRBV5-6 and TRBJ1-1, reads DAGVTQSPTHLIKTRGQQVTLRCSPKSGHDTVSWYQQALGQGPQFIFQYYEEEERQRGNFPDRFSGHQFPNYSSELNVNALLLGDSALYLCASSLSYQLMNTEAFFGQGTRLTVV.

Concerning this clonotype: This may be a read error, as it is one base from a much larger clone. This rearrangement joins TRBV27 to TRBJ2-2; D might be TRBD2 (5 bases). This CDR3 contains 15 residues. Germline CDR1 MNHEY, CDR2 SMNVEV (reference sequence). The CDR3 nucleotides read TGTGCCAGCAGTTTCCCACCCCCGAACACCGGGGAGCTGCTTTTT. Translating it yields CASSFPPPNTGELLF.

This rearrangement joins TRBV5-4 to TRBJ2-5; D is perhaps TRBD2 (5 bases). The length of the CDR3 is 14 residues. The V gene's germline CDR1 is SGHNT and CDR2 YYREEE (reference sequence). V was cut by 4 bases and J by 5 bases, with 15 bases left in between. CDR3 region: CASSQARAGETQYF. DNA for the CDR3: TGTGCCAGCAGCCAAGCGAGGGCTGGGGAGACCCAGTACTTC.

This clonotype has ten or more counts. The genes are TRBV28 and TRBJ2-1; 7 bases are a match to TRBD1. With 0 bases clipped from V and 10 bases from J, the junction kept 0 bases outside the gene matches. The CDR3 contains 12 residues. Germline assignment: CDR1 MDHEN and CDR2 SYDVKM. The CDR3 DNA follows: TGTGCCAGCAGTTTATGGACAGGGGAGCAGTTCTTC. Translation gives CASSLWTGEQFF.

This clonotype was found many times. The J gene is TRBJ1-5, the V gene TRBV6-2 or TRBV6-3; TRBD1 agrees at 7 bases. Germline-derived CDR1 and CDR2 are MNHEY and SVGEGT. The CDR3 loop spans 13 amino acids. Germline trimming cut 11 bases from V and 6 bases from J; bases unmatched to any gene: 10. CDR3 protein: CAVQGGQIQPQHF. The CDR3 DNA sequence: TGTGCCGTGCAAGGGGGACAGATTCAGCCCCAGCATTTT.

This clonotype was seen many times. V gene TRBV5-6 combines with J gene TRBJ2-2, with D hard to call. This CDR3 has 12 residues. The germline CDR1 and CDR2 sequences are SGHDT and YYEEEE. Trimming pared 3 bases from V and 6 bases from J, leaving 6 bases between. The chain's CDR3 is CASSSVAGELFF. The CDR3 coding sequence is TGTGCCAGCAGCTCGGTGGCCGGGGAGCTGTTTTTT.

In its sample, this clonotype was seen many times. V usage is TRBV28 and J usage is TRBJ2-1; D gene uncertain. The ends were cut back, 8 bases at V and 0 bases at J, with 11 bases in the middle. CDR1 is MDHEN, CDR2 SYDVKM, per germline. This CDR3 is 14 amino acids long. CDR3 sequence (DNA): TGTGCCAGCTGCTCCCAGAACTCCTACAATGAGCAGTTCTTC. The encoded protein is CASCSQNSYNEQFF. Full variable domain (rest looked up from reference TRBV28 and TRBJ2-1): DVKVTQSSRYLVKRTGEKVFLECVQDMDHENMFWYRQDPGLGLRLIYFSYDVKMKEKGDIPEGYSVSREKKERFSLILESASTNQTSMYLCASCSQNSYNEQFFGPGTRLTVL.

CDR3 bases: TGTGCCAGTTACGGGACAGGAATTTACGAGCAGTACTTC. This sequence encodes CASYGTGIYEQYF. The V and J genes are TRBV27 and TRBJ2-7; 8 bases agree with TRBD1. The CDR3 runs 13 residues. Germline values: CDR1 MNHEY, CDR2 SMNVEV (reference sequence). Trimming cost V 9 bases and J 4 bases; bases outside gene matches: 8.

At least ten counts were recorded for this clonotype. The rearrangement uses TRBV7-9 and TRBJ1-1, with no clear D. V shed 1 base and J shed 2 bases, with 8 bases lying between them. Germline V lookup: CDR1 SEHNR, CDR2 FQNEAQ (reference sequence). The length of the CDR3 is 14 residues. The CDR3 is CASSLEGPNTEAFF. DNA for the CDR3: TGTGCCAGCAGCTTAGAAGGCCCTAACACTGAAGCTTTCTTT.